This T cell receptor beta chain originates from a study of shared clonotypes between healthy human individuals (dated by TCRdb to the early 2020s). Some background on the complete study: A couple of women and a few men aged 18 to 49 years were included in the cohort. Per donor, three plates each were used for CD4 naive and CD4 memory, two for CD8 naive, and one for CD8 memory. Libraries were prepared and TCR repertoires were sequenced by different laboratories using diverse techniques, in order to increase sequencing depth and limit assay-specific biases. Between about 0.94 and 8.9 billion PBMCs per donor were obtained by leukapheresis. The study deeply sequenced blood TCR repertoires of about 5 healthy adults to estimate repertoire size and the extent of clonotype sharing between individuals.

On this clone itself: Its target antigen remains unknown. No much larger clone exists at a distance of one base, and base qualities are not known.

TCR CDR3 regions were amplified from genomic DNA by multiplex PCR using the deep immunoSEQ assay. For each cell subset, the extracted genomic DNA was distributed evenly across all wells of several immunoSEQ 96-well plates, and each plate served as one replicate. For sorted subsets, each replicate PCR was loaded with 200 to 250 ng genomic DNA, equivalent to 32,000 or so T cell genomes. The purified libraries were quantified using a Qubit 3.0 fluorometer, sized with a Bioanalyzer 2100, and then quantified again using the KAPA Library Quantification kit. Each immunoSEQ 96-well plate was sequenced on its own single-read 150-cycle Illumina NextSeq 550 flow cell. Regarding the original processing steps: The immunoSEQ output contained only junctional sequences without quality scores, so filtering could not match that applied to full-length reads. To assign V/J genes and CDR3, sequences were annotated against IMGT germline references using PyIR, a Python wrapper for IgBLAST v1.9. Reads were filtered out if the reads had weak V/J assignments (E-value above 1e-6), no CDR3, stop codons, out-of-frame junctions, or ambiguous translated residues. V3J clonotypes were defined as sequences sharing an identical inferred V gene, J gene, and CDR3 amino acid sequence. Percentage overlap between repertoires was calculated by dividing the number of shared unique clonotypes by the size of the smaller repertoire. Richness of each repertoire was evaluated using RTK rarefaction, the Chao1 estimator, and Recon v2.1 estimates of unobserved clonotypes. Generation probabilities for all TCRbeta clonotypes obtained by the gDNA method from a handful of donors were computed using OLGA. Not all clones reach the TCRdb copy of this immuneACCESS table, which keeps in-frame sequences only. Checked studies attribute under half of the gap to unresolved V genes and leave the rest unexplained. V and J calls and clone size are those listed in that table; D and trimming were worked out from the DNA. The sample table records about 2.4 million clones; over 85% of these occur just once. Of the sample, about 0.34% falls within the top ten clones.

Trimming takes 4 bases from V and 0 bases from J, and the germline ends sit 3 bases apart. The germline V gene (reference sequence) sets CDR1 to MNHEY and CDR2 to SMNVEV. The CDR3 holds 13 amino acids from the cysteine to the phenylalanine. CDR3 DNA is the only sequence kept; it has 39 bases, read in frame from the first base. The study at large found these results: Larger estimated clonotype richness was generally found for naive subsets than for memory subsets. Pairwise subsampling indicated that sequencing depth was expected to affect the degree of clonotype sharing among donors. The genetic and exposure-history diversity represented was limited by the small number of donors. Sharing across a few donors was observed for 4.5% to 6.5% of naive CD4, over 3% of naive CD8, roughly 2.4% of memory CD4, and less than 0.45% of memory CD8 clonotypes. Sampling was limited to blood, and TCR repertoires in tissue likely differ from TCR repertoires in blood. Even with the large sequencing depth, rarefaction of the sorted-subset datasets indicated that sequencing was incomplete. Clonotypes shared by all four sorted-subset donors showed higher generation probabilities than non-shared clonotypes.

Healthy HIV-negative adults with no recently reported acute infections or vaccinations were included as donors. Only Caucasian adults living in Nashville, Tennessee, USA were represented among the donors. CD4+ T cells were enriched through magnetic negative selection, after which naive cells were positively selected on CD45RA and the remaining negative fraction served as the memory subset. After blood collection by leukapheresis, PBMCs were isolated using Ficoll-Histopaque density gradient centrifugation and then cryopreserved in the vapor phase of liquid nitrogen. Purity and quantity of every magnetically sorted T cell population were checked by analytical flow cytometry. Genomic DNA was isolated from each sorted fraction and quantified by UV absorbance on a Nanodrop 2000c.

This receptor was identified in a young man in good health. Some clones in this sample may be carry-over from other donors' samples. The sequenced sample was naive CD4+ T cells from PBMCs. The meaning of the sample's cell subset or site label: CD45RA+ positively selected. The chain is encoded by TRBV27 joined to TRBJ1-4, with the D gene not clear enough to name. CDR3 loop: CASSSPTNEKLFF. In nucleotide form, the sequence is TGTGCCAGCAGTTCTCCAACTAATGAAAAACTGTTTTTT.